A selection of T cell receptor beta chains follows, all from one sample in a study of shared clonotypes between healthy human individuals. Using immunoSEQ multiplex PCR, the repertoire was profiled, and TCRdb retains in-frame clones only, with some absent. This sample has approximately 1,500,000 clones; roughly 96% occur once, and the top ten carry roughly 1.2%. Sequencing used naive CD4+ T cells sorted from blood. The receptors shown here come from a man aged 25-40 years in good health. Both conserved end residues are part of each CDR3. D genes are given only for firm matches. Rows give clone size only sometimes, using once, few, many, or a class for an expanded clone.

TRBJ2-7	-	TRBV5-1	-	TGCGCCAGCAGCTTGGCCGCAGGGGCCGAAAGCTCCTACGAGCAGTACTTC	CASSLAAGAESSYEQYF
TRBJ2-7	-	TRBV18	-	TGTGCCAGCTCATTGCGTGGGGCACCCTACGAGCAGTACTTC	CASSLRGAPYEQYF
TRBJ2-2	-	TRBV7-2	TRBD2	TGTGCCAGCAGCCCGCGTAGGACTAGCGGGAGGGCCGGGGAGCTGTTTTTT	CASSPRRTSGRAGELFF
TRBJ2-2	-	TRBV5-8	-	TGTGCCAGCAGCCTAGCTGGCGGGACGTTCAACGGGGAGCTGTTTTTT	CASSLAGGTFNGELFF
TRBJ2-1	-	TRBV2	TRBD1	TGTGCCAGCGGGGGTAGGGACAGGGAGATTCCTGAGCAGTTCTTC	CASGGRDREIPEQFF
TRBJ1-5	-	TRBV6-1	-	TGTGCCAGCAGTCGGGGGGGGTATAGCAATCAGCCCCAGCATTTT	CASSRGGYSNQPQHF
TRBJ2-7	-	TRBV5-6	-	TGTGCCAGCAGCTTGGCTAGTCGGGGCGGGAACGAGCAGTACTTC	CASSLASRGGNEQYF
TRBJ2-7	-	TRBV6-1	TRBD1	TGTGCCAGCAGCCGGGGGGACAGGGGCTACGAGCAGTACTTC	CASSRGDRGYEQYF
TRBJ2-7	-	TRBV7-2	TRBD2	TGTGCCAGCAGCTTATGGGGGGGGACTAGCGGAAACTACGAGCAGTACTTC	CASSLWGGTSGNYEQYF
TRBJ2-1	-	TRBV9	-	TGTGCCAGCAGCGTAGTCCCTAGCTGGCCGCCTGAGCAGTTCTTC	CASSVVPSWPPEQFF
TRBJ2-1	-	TRBV30	-	TGTGCCTGGAGCCCTACATTTGGAATTGAGCAGTTCTTC	CAWSPTFGIEQFF
TRBJ1-4	-	TRBV7-9	TRBD1	TGTGCCAGCAGCTGGCCGGGACAGGGGGCGTTGAGAAATGAAAAACTGTTTTTT	CASSWPGQGALRNEKLFF
TRBJ1-3	-	TRBV11-2	-	TGTGCCAGCAGCCCCCCCAGCGGGAGCTCTGGAAACACCATATATTTT	CASSPPSGSSGNTIYF
TRBJ2-4	-	TRBV7-2	-	TGTGCCAGCAGCTTAGGCAGCCCCTCTCCGGGGAACATTCAGTACTTC	CASSLGSPSPGNIQYF
TRBJ2-5	-	TRBV7-2	-	TGTGCCAGCAGCTTAGATCAGGAGGAGACCCAGTACTTC	CASSLDQEETQYF
TRBJ1-3	-	TRBV5-4	-	TGTGCCAGCAGCAGTGCGACAGGCTCTGGAAACACCATATATTTT	CASSSATGSGNTIYF
TRBJ2-7	-	TRBV27	-	TGTGCCAGCAGTTCCCGGGACCCGATAGGCGAGCAGTACTTC	CASSSRDPIGEQYF
TRBJ2-2	-	TRBV7-2	-	TGTGCCAGCAGTACCACCTCCGGGATTCGAAACACCGGGGAGCTGTTTTTT	CASSTTSGIRNTGELFF
TRBJ2-3	-	TRBV9	-	TGTGCCAGCAGCCCGAGGGAGGGGACAACTAGCACAGATACGCAGTATTTT	CASSPREGTTSTDTQYF
TRBJ2-7	-	TRBV11-2	-	TGTGCCAGCAGCTCCCCGCGAGGGCGGTACGAGCAGTACTTC	CASSSPRGRYEQYF
TRBJ1-1	few	TRBV20-1	-	TGCAGTGCTAGTCAGGTGGGTGAAGCTTTCTTT	CSASQVGEAFF
TRBJ1-2	-	TRBV6-1	-	TGTGCCAGCAGAGACGCATATGGCTACACCTTC	CASRDAYGYTF
TRBJ2-3	-	TRBV11-1	TRBD2	TGTGCCAGCAGCCATATAGCGGGAGGCGGGGATACGCAGTATTTT	CASSHIAGGGDTQYF
TRBJ1-4	-	TRBV18	-	TGTGCCAGCTCACTTACTAAAAGGAATGAAAAACTGTTTTTT	CASSLTKRNEKLFF
TRBJ2-5	few	TRBV7-2	-	TGTGCCAGCAGCTTAGAGCGGGAAGAGACCCAGTACTTC	CASSLEREETQYF
TRBJ2-7	-	TRBV9	TRBD2	TGTGCCAGCAGCCCCAGAGAAGGGAGGGCCTACGAGCAGTACTTC	CASSPREGRAYEQYF
TRBJ2-2	-	TRBV27	-	TGTGCCAGCAGTTTTAACCCACCGAACACCGGGGAGCTGTTTTTT	CASSFNPPNTGELFF
TRBJ2-5	-	TRBV9	TRBD1	TGTGCCAGCAGCGCACGACAGGGTTTAGTACAGACCCAGTACTTC	CASSARQGLVQTQYF
TRBJ2-1	-	TRBV5-1	-	TGCGCCAGCAGCCTTGACGGCCAGGGTAGTGAGCAGTTCTTC	CASSLDGQGSEQFF
TRBJ1-1	-	TRBV5-1	TRBD1	TGCGCCAGCAGCAAAGGACAGGGTCGCGCCACTGAAGCTTTCTTT	CASSKGQGRATEAFF